The source of this T cell receptor (beta chain) is a study of blood T cell repertoires in COVID-19. Study information: Sites in the United States, Italy and Spain provided acute and convalescent COVID-19 samples. From T cells, B-cell-depleted T cells, or PBMCs came the material, which was cDNA or gDNA.

V was trimmed by 1 base and J by 7 bases, leaving 11 bases between them. The CDR3 length is 15 residues. Germline assignment: CDR1 MGHDK and CDR2 SYGVNS. Only in-frame clones appear in the TCRdb table, and some are missing; sequencing was by immunoSEQ multiplex PCR. The sample carries about 47,000 clones, 88% recorded once. The chain uses TRBV25-1 and TRBJ1-6; maybe TRBD1 (5 bases). The specimen sequenced was peripheral blood. This sequence was found in a man aged 50-60 years with active COVID-19. CDR3: CASSESAGPNSPLHF. The CDR3 DNA reads as TGTGCCAGCAGTGAATCGGCAGGGCCAAATTCACCCCTCCACTTT.